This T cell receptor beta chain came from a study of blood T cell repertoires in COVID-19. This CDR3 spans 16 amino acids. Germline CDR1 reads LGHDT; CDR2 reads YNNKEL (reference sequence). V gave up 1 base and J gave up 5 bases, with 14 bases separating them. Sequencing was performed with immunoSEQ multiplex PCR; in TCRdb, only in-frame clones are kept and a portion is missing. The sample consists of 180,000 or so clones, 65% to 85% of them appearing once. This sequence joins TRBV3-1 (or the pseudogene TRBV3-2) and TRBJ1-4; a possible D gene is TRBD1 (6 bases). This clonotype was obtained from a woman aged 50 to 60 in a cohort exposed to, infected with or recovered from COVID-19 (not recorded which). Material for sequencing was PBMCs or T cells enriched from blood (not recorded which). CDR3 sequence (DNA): TGTGCCAGCAGCCAAGGGGGGCACAGGTTGAATGAAAAACTGTTTTTT. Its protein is CASSQGGHRLNEKLFF.